The TCR beta chain under discussion was sequenced for a study of PD-1 blockade in classical Hodgkin lymphoma. Points from the study as a whole: Nivolumab initiated under 1 year post-ASCT led to patient exclusion. TCR diversity rose significantly by C4D1 in CD4+ but not CD8+ cells. Complete responders started with a diversity level that resembled newly diagnosed patients at baseline. Newly diagnosed patients were reported to start with lower TCR diversity than healthy donors.

V lost 2 bases and J lost 5; bases outside the gene matches: 11. The germline V gene encodes CDR1 SGHVS and CDR2 FNYEAQ. There are 17 residues in the CDR3. Each patient relapsed following autologous stem cell transplantation, and prior brentuximab vedotin exposure differed. With regard to this clone: Its specificity is unknown.

Sequencing used immunoSEQ multiplex PCR; TCRdb keeps in-frame clones, though not all of them. The data show 75,000 to 100,000 clones, 75% to 85% seen once. The specimen comprised peripheral blood mononuclear cells (PBMCs), sampled before the second cycle of nivolumab. The TCR originated in a human donor with classical Hodgkin lymphoma. This chain joins TRBV7-6 and TRBJ2-7, with 11 bases aligning to TRBD1. CDR3 region: CASSLLGLRTGGHEQYF. The CDR3 DNA sequence: TGTGCCAGCAGCTTATTGGGTCTAAGGACAGGGGGCCACGAGCAGTACTTC. Complete variable domain (other parts from reference TRBV7-6 and TRBJ2-7): GAGVSQSPRYKVTKRGQDVALRCDPISGHVSLYWYRQALGQGPEFLTYFNYEAQQDKSGLPNDRFSAERPEGSISTLTIQRTEQRDSAMYRCASSLLGLRTGGHEQYFGPGTRLTVT.